What follows describes a single T cell receptor (beta chain). The antigen is undetermined. Under the ViraFEST assay, PBMC were stimulated with viral peptide pools so that antigen-specific CD4+ T cells expanded. Sequencing was performed afterwards. Cultured cells yielded isolated CD4+ T cells after less than 11 days. Among the vaccine recipients, none had a prior SARS-CoV-2 infection, and nucleocapsid antibodies were negative. The data are from a study of vaccination effects on CD4 cells after COVID-19. V lost 5 bases and J 12 bases, leaving 14 bases between the germline ends. Looked up from germline, CDR1 is SGHVS and CDR2 is FQNEAQ. The CDR3 length is 12 residues. The repertoire was sequenced with immunoSEQ multiplex PCR; TCRdb's copy has only in-frame clones and lacks some. Among roughly 35,000 clones listed, less than 80% were seen once.

The TCR was taken from a human donor who received a COVID-19 vaccine. The sample here was CD4+ T cells from PBMCs cultured with HCoV-OC43 spike peptides, taken before COVID-19 vaccination. The subset is: HCoV-OC43 spike overlapping peptide pool stimulation. The V gene is TRBV7-8, the J gene TRBJ2-1, with no clear D. CDR3 in DNA: TGTGCCAGCAGCCTCGAGTTGAGTGGGCAGTTCTTC. Translated, it gives CASSLELSGQFF.